The present TCR beta chain was sequenced within a study of identical twins. TCRdb ran MiXCR on the 5' RACE reads and lists one entry per CDR3 protein. The table has some 660,000 distinct CDR3 sequences, more than 6.5% seen once. This CDR3 has 12 residues. V was cut by 8 bases and J by 3 bases, with 11 bases left in between. The germline V gene encodes CDR1 MDHEN and CDR2 SYDVKM. The same sample was also used in a study of yellow fever vaccine responses in identical twins.

The chain carries TRBV28 and TRBJ2-7; no firm D call. The sample taken for sequencing was PBMCs. The receptor was isolated from a woman under 30 in good health. This CDR3 reads CASRSWGYEQYF. The DNA of the CDR3 is TGTGCCAGCCGATCGTGGGGCTACGAGCAGTACTTC.